This T cell receptor beta chain was captured by sequencing in a study of CD8 T cells in ankylosing spondylitis. A single record per CDR3 protein comes from TCRdb applying MiXCR to the 5' RACE reads. The table shows 210,000 or so distinct CDR3 sequences, with over 7% occurring only once. This clonotype showed up many times. The clonotype was recovered from a female donor with ankylosing spondylitis or in good health (not recorded which). What was sequenced was blood, either unsorted or a sorted T cell fraction (not recorded which).

The CDR3 here is CATSRDSRFSYNEQFF. The CDR3 DNA reads as TGTGCCACCAGCAGAGATAGCAGATTCTCCTACAATGAGCAGTTCTTC. The J gene is TRBJ2-1, the V gene TRBV15; D call uncertain. Trimming left V 0 bases short and J 0 bases short, with 9 bases between. This CDR3 contains 16 residues. Germline values: CDR1 LNHNV, CDR2 YYDKDF (reference sequence).